Presented here are 23 T cell receptor beta chains from one specimen sequenced in a study of cytomegalovirus exposure and HLA in healthy donors. Primers for the PCR totalled 60 Vbeta and 13 Jbeta. Sequencing used immunoSEQ multiplex PCR; TCRdb keeps in-frame clones, though not all of them. The data hold about 93,000 clones, with 77% observed a single time. The source material was PBMCs. The receptors shown here come from a boy younger than 18 in good health and CMV-seronegative.

The table lists this clone with a few counts. This chain joins TRBV4-1 and TRBJ2-1; the match to TRBD2 covers 8 bases. The CDR3 is made up of 15 amino acids. CDR1 is MGHRA and CDR2 is YSYEKL in the germline V gene. V lost 0 bases to trimming and J lost 10 bases; unmatched junction nucleotides: 8. The CDR3 coding sequence is TGCGCCAGCAGCCAAGATCTGGATAGCGGGGAGGAGCAGTTCTTC. Its translation: CASSQDLDSGEEQFF.

This clone was detected once. The rearrangement uses TRBV6-1 and TRBJ1-3; maybe TRBD1 (6 bases). The germline CDR1 and CDR2 sequences are MNHNS and SASEGT. The CDR3 runs 14 residues. V was trimmed by 0 bases and J by 4 bases, leaving 7 bases between them. The DNA for the CDR3 is TGTGCCAGCAGTGAAGCCACAGGGGGAAACACCATATATTTT. Protein sequence: CASSEATGGNTIYF.

A few counts support this clone. The CDR3 is CASSQGAGTYEQYF. CDR3 coding DNA: TGCGCCAGCAGCCAAGGGGCGGGAACCTACGAGCAGTACTTC. The genes are TRBV4-3 and TRBJ2-7, with D possibly TRBD2 on 6 matching bases. The germline gives CDR1 LGHNA, CDR2 YSLEER. The CDR3 runs to 14 residues. Trimming shortened V by 1 base and J by 2 bases, and 9 bases separated the two germline ends.

The CDR3 nucleotides read TGTGCCAGCAGCTTAGATGAGGGCCAAGAGACCCAGTACTTC. This codes for CASSLDEGQETQYF. This rearrangement joins TRBV7-2 to TRBJ2-5; possibly TRBD2 for D (5 bases). The CDR3 has 14 amino acids. CDR1 SGHTA and CDR2 FQGNSA come from the germline V gene. V shed 1 base and J shed 1 base, with 7 bases lying between them.

The V and J genes are TRBV19 and TRBJ2-5; D might be TRBD1 (5 bases). Germline-derived CDR1 and CDR2 are LNHDA and SQIVND (reference sequence). The CDR3 length is 14 residues. The ends were cut back, 6 bases at V and 0 bases at J, with 11 bases in the middle. The CDR3 nucleotides are TGTGCCAGTAGCCAACAGGTCTACCAAGAGACCCAGTACTTC. This codes for CASSQQVYQETQYF.

The chain joins TRBV28 to TRBJ1-5; 8 nucleotides match TRBD1. Germline V gene sequence: CDR1 MDHEN, CDR2 SYDVKM. The CDR3 has 15 residues. V was clipped by 6 bases and J by 3 bases; unmatched bases: 7. The CDR3 sequence is CASRVTGVDNQPQHF. The CDR3 DNA reads TGTGCCAGCAGGGTGACAGGGGTCGACAATCAGCCCCAGCATTTT.

V and J are TRBV7-2 and TRBJ2-1; 10 nucleotides line up with TRBD1. This CDR3 has 17 residues. Unmatched junction bases numbered 14, after V lost 3 bases and J lost 9 bases. Germline assignment: CDR1 SGHTA and CDR2 FQGNSA. CDR3 DNA sequence: TGTGCCAGCAGCTTTCCTAAGTCCGGGACAGGGGTGGGTGAGCAGTTCTTC. Translating it yields CASSFPKSGTGVGEQFF.

Here the CDR3 reads CASSLGGWVRTEAFF. CDR3 bases: TGTGCCAGCAGCTTAGGCGGATGGGTTAGAACTGAAGCTTTCTTT. This chain connects TRBV7-9 to TRBJ1-1; no firm D call. Trimming left V 1 base short and J 5 bases short, with 14 bases between. Germline CDR1 and CDR2: SEHNR and FQNEAQ (reference sequence). This CDR3 region has 15 residues. Full variable domain (rest looked up from reference TRBV7-9 and TRBJ1-1): DTGVSQNPRHKITKRGQNVTFRCDPISEHNRLYWYRQTLGQGPEFLTYFQNEAQLEKSRLLSDRFSAERPKGSFSTLEIQRTEQGDSAMYLCASSLGGWVRTEAFFGQGTRLTVV.

V is TRBV28 and J is TRBJ1-5; D call uncertain. CDR3 length equals 13 residues. With 3 bases removed from V and 6 bases from J, the gap between germline ends came to 9 bases. Germline values: CDR1 MDHEN, CDR2 SYDVKM. CDR3 in DNA: TGTGCCAGCAGTTTGTCGGTTTCTCAGCCCCAGCATTTT. Protein: CASSLSVSQPQHF.

CDR3 nucleotide sequence: TGTGCCAGCAGCCCGCTTCCAGGGGCCAATGAGCAGTTCTTC. Amino acid sequence: CASSPLPGANEQFF. This sequence joins TRBV7-9 and TRBJ2-1; D might be TRBD1 (6 bases). Germline V gene data show CDR1 as SEHNR and CDR2 as FQNEAQ (reference sequence). Trimming stripped 5 bases from V and 6 bases from J, with 14 bases between. This CDR3 is built from 14 residues.

The genes are TRBV10-2 and TRBJ2-7; D ambiguous. V was pared by 2 bases and J by 5 bases, with 10 bases between. CDR3 length equals 13 residues. Per the germline V gene, CDR1 is WSHSY and CDR2 is SAAADI. The CDR3 region is CASSEMGSNEQYF. The CDR3 DNA reads TGCGCCAGCAGTGAGATGGGCAGCAACGAGCAGTACTTC.

This chain links TRBV7-2 with TRBJ2-5, with 11 bases lining up with TRBD2. After removal of 5 bases from V and 5 bases from J, the junction contained 10 bases not matched to a gene. Germline V gene lookup returns CDR1 SGHTA and CDR2 FQGNSA. The CDR3 has 16 residues. The CDR3 reads CASSAITSGGGETQYF. The CDR3 bases are TGTGCCAGCAGCGCAATTACTAGCGGGGGAGGCGAGACCCAGTACTTC.

The J gene is TRBJ1-3, the V gene TRBV30; maybe TRBD1 (5 bases). CDR3 length equals 14 residues. Germline V gene lookup returns CDR1 GTSNPN and CDR2 SVGIG (reference sequence). The CDR3 bases are TGTGCTTTTGAGGACACCAAGACCGTAAACACCATATATTTT. It translates to CAFEDTKTVNTIYF.

This chain uses TRBV7-6 with TRBJ2-1; D is undetermined. Germline loops: CDR1 SGHVS, CDR2 FNYEAQ. This CDR3 has 13 residues. Between the trimmed V and J ends, which lost 2 bases and 8 bases, there was a span of 10 bases. The CDR3 loop reads CASSLSSPDEQFF. The CDR3 nucleotides are TGTGCCAGCAGCTTATCCTCCCCCGATGAGCAGTTCTTC.

The chain has TRBV4-3 and TRBJ2-5; 9 nucleotides line up with TRBD2. The CDR3 loop spans 15 amino acids. With 5 bases clipped from V and 2 bases from J, the junction kept 6 bases outside the gene matches. Germline assignment: CDR1 LGHNA and CDR2 YSLEER. The CDR3 DNA reads as TGCGCCAGCAGCTCCTCTAGCGGGGTACAAGAGACCCAGTACTTC. It specifies CASSSSSGVQETQYF.

The rearrangement uses TRBV10-3 and TRBJ1-3, with 8 bases that match TRBD1. The length of the CDR3 is 12 residues. V was clipped by 7 bases and J by 4 bases; unmatched bases: 0. Per germline, CDR1 ENHRY and CDR2 SYGVKD. CDR3: CAINRGGNTIYF. The CDR3 bases are TGTGCCATCAACAGGGGGGGAAACACCATATATTTT.

V gene TRBV7-9 combines with J gene TRBJ2-1; 12 bases map to TRBD2. This CDR3 contains 15 residues. V trimming: 5 bases; J trimming: 7 bases; junction bases outside the gene matches: 6. Germline CDR1 reads SEHNR; CDR2 reads FQNEAQ (reference sequence). In nucleotides, the CDR3 is TGTGCCAGCAGCCCTGGACTAGCGGGGCATAATGAGCAGTTCTTC. It encodes CASSPGLAGHNEQFF.

J is TRBJ2-7 and V is TRBV28; no definite D call. V was cut by 2 bases and J by 8 bases, with 10 bases left in between. CDR1 is MDHEN and CDR2 is SYDVKM in the germline V gene. The CDR3 sequence is 12 residues long. CDR3 sequence: CASSLPPFQQYF. CDR3 DNA sequence: TGTGCCAGCAGTTTACCCCCCTTCCAGCAGTACTTC.

V and J are TRBV14 and TRBJ2-5; TRBD1 might be the D (6 bases). V was trimmed by 4 bases and J by 2 bases, leaving 11 bases between them. CDR3 length: 14 residues. The germline V gene has CDR1 SGHDN and CDR2 FVKESK. CDR3 DNA: TGTGCCAGCAGCCCTTGGACAGAACAAGAGACCCAGTACTTC. Protein product: CASSPWTEQETQYF. Drawing the rest from reference TRBV14 and TRBJ2-5, the complete variable domain is EAGVTQFPSHSVIEKGQTVTLRCDPISGHDNLYWYRRVMGKEIKFLLHFVKESKQDESGMPNNRFLAERTGGTYSTLKVQPAELEDSGVYFCASSPWTEQETQYFGPGTRLLVL.

The chain's CDR3 is CASSFALRDGNTIYF. DNA of the CDR3: TGTGCCAGCAGCTTCGCGTTGAGGGATGGAAACACCATATATTTT. This chain connects TRBV13 to TRBJ1-3; D is unclear. Per germline, CDR1 PRHDT and CDR2 FYEKMQ (reference sequence). The CDR3 totals 15 residues. Trimming left V 3 bases short and J 3 bases short, with 12 bases between.

The V gene is TRBV11-2, the J gene TRBJ2-6; D unclear. V gave up 4 bases and J gave up 0 bases, with 16 bases separating them. CDR1 is SGHAT, CDR2 FQNNGV, per germline. The CDR3 contains 18 residues. For the CDR3, the DNA is TGTGCCAGCAGCTCACCCACAGATCCCCTCTCTGGGGCCAACGTCCTGACTTTC. The encoded protein is CASSSPTDPLSGANVLTF.

V gene TRBV14 combines with J gene TRBJ1-4, with D perhaps matching TRBD1 (6 bases). Trimming cost V 5 bases and J 8 bases, with 18 bases left between them. The CDR3 is 15 residues long. Germline V lookup: CDR1 SGHDN, CDR2 FVKESK. Here the CDR3 DNA reads TGTGCCAGCAGCTACACGCGGGGGGCCGGGGAAAAACTGTTTTTT. Translation: CASSYTRGAGEKLFF.

This clone showed up just once. This chain uses TRBV4-1 with TRBJ1-4, with D perhaps TRBD1 (6 bases). The CDR3 is made up of 15 amino acids. The V gene's germline CDR1 is MGHRA and CDR2 YSYEKL. V was pared by 4 bases and J by 4 bases, with 13 bases between. The CDR3 DNA sequence: TGCGCCAGCAGCCCTGTCGGGGGGCTTAATGAAAAACTGTTTTTT. Its protein product is CASSPVGGLNEKLFF.